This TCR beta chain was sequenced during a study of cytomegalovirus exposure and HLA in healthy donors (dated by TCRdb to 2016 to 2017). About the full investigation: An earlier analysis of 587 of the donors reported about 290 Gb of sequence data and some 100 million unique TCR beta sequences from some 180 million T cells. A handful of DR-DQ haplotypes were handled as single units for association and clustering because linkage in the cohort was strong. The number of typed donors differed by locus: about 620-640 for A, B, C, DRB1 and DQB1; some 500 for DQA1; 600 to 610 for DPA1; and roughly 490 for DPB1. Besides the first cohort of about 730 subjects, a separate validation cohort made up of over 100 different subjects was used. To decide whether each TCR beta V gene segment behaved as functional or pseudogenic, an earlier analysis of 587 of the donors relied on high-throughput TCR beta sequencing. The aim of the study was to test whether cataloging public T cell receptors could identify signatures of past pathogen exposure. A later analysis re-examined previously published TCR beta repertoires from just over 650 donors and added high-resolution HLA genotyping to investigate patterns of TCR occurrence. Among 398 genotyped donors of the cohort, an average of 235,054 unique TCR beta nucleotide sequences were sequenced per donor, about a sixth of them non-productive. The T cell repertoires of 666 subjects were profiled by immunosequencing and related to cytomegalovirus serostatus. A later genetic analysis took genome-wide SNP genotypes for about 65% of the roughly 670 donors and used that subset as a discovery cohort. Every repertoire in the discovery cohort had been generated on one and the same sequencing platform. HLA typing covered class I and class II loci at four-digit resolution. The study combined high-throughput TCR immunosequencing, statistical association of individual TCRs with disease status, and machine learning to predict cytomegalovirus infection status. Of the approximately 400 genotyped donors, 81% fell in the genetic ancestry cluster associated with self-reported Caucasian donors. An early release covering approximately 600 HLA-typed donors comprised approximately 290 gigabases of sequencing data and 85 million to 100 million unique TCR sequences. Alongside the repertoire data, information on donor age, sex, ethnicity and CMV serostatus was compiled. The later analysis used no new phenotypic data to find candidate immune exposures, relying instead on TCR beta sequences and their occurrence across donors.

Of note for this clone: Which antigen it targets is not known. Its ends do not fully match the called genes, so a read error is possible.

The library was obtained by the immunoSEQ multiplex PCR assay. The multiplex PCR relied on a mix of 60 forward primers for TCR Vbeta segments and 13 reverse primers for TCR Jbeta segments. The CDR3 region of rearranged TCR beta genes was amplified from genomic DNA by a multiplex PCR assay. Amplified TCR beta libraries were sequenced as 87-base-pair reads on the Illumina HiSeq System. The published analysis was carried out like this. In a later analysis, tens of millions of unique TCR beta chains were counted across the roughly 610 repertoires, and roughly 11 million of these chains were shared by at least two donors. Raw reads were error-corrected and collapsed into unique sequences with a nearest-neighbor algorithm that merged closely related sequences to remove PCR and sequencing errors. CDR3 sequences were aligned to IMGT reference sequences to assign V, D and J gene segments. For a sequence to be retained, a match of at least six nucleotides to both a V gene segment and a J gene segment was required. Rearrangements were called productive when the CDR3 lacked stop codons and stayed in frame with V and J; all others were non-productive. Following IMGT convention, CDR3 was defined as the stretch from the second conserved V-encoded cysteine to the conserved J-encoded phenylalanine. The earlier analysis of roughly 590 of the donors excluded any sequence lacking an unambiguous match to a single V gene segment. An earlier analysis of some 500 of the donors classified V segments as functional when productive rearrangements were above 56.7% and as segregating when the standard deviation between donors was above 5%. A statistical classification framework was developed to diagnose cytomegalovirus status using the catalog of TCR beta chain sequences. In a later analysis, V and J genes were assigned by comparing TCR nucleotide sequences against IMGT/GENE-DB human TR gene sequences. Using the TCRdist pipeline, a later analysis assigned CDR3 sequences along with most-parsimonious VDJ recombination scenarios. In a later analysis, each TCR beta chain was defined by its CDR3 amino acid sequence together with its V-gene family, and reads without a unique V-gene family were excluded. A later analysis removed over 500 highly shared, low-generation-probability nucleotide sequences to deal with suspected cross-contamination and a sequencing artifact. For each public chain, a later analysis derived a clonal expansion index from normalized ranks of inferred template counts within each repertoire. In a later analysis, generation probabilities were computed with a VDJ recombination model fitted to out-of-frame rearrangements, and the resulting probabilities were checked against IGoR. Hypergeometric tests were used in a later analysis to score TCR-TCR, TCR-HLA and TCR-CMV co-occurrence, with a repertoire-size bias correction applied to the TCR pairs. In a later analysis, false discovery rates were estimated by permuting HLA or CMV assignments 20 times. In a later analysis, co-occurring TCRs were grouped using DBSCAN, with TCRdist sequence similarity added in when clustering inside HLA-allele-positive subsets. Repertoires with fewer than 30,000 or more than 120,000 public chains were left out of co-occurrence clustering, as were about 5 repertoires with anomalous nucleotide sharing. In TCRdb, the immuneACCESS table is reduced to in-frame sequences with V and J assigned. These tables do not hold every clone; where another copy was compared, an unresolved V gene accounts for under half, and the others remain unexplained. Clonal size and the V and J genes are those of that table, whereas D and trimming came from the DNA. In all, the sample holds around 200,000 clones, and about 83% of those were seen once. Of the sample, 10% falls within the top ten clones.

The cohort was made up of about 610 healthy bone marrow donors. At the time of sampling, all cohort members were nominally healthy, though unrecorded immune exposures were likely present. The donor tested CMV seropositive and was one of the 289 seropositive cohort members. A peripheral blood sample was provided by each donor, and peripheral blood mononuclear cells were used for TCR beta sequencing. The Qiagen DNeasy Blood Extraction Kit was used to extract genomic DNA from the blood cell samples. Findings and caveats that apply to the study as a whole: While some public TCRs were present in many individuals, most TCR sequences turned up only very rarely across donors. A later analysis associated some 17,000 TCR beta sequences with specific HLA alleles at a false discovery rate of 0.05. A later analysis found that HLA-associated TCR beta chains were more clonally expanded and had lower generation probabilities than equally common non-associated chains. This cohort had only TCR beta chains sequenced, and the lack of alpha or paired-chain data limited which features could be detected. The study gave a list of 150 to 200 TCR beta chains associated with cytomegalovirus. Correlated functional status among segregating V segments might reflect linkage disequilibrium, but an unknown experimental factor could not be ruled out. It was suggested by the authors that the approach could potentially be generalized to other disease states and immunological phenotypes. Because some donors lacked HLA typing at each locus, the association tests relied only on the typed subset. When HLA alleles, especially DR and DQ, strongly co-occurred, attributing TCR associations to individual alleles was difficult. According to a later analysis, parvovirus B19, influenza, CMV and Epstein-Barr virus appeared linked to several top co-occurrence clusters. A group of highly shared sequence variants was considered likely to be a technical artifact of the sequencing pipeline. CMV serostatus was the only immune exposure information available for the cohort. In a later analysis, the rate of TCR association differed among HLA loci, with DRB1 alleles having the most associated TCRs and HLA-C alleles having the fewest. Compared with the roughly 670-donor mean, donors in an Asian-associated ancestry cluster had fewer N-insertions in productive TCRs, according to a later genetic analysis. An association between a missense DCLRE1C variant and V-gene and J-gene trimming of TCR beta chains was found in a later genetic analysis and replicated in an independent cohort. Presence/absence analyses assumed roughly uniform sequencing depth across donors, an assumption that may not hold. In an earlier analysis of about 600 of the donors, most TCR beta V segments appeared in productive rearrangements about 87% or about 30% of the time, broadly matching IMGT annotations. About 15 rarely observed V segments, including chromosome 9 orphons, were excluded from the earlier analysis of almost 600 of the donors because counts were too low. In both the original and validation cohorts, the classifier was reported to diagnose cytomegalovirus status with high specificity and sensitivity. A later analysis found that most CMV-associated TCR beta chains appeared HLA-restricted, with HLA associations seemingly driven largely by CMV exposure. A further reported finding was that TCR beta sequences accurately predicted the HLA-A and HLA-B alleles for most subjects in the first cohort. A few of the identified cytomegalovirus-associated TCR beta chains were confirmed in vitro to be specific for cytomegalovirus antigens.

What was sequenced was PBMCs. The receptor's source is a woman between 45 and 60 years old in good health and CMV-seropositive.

CDR3 loop: CSSSSHPDRGRFRQETQYF. The DNA sequence is TGTTCCAGCAGCTCCCACCCAGACAGGGGGCGTTTTAGGCAAGAGACCCAGTACTTC. The V gene is TRBV7-9 and the J gene is TRBJ2-5; TRBD1 aligns with 10 central bases. The germline V gene (reference sequence) specifies SEHNR as CDR1 and FQNEAQ as CDR2. Inclusive of the bounding cysteine and phenylalanine, the CDR3 is 19 residues long. Only CDR3 DNA is held: 57 bases, read in frame from base 1.